This T cell receptor beta chain was retrieved from a study of blood T cell repertoires in COVID-19. About the study: Sites in the United States, Italy and Spain provided acute and convalescent COVID-19 samples. PBMCs, B-cell-depleted T cells, or T cells provided the cDNA or gDNA that made up the material.

The CDR3 has 14 residues. V shed 2 bases, J shed 2 bases, and the junction held 2 bases outside the gene matches. The germline CDR1 and CDR2 sequences are KGHSH and LQKENI. Per the original methods: Amplification from reference gene primers served as the basis for estimated nucleated cell counts. Sequencing was performed with immunoSEQ multiplex PCR; in TCRdb, only in-frame clones are kept and a portion is missing. That table gives V, J and clone size, and the DNA gave D and trimming. The data show roughly 210,000 clones, with approximately 90% seen just once and around 1.6% held by the top ten. The count of this clone is one.

Sample: peripheral blood. The receptor was derived from a man aged 70-80 years with acute or convalescent COVID-19. This chain links TRBV18 with TRBJ1-1; 7 bases match TRBD1. CDR3 sequence reads: CASSPGTANTEAFF. As DNA, the CDR3 is TGTGCCAGCTCACCAGGGACAGCCAACACTGAAGCTTTCTTT. The complete variable domain, with remaining parts taken from reference TRBV18 and TRBJ1-1, reads NAGVMQNPRHLVRRRGQEARLRCSPMKGHSHVYWYRQLPEEGLKFMVYLQKENIIDESGMPKERFSAEFPKEGPSILRIQQVVRGDSAAYFCASSPGTANTEAFFGQGTRLTVV.